The rows below give T cell receptor beta chains drawn from one sample of a study of cytomegalovirus exposure and HLA in healthy donors. Assay: immunoSEQ multiplex PCR; the TCRdb copy retains only in-frame clones and omits some. The sample gives around 180,000 clones, about 87% of which show up once; roughly 1.9% is in the top ten. The sequenced material came from PBMCs. The receptors were sampled from a young woman in good health and CMV-seronegative. CDR3s include the opening cysteine and the closing phenylalanine or tryptophan. D genes are given only for firm matches. The size field is filled for only some rows; it gives once, few, many or a size class.

CDR3 DNA	CDR3 protein	V gene	clone size	D gene	J gene
TGTGCCTGGGGCGGGGGCGGAAGCTCCTACGAGCAGTACTTC	CAWGGGGSSYEQYF	TRBV30	.	.	TRBJ2-7
TGTGCCAGCAAGAGACTAGCGGGAAATAATGAGCAGTTCTTC	CASKRLAGNNEQFF	TRBV6-1	.	TRBD2	TRBJ2-1
TGTGCCAGCAGCTTAGAAACAGGGCTGGCGTACACCTTC	CASSLETGLAYTF	TRBV7-6	.	.	TRBJ1-2
TGTGCCTGGAGGCAGGGTACCGGGCATGGGCCCCAGCATTTT	CAWRQGTGHGPQHF	TRBV30	.	.	TRBJ1-5
TGTGCCAGCAGTGAGCAGGGGGCTGGTGTGCAGTACTTC	CASSEQGAGVQYF	TRBV2	.	TRBD1	TRBJ2-7
TGTGCCAGCAGCTTGGTTTATGGGCGCAATCAGCCCCAGCATTTT	CASSLVYGRNQPQHF	TRBV5-8	.	.	TRBJ1-5
TGTGCCAGCAGCTTAAGTGCAGGGGGAGCTTTCTTT	CASSLSAGGAFF	TRBV7-2	.	TRBD1	TRBJ1-1
TGTGCCAGCACCCTCATACAGGGGGGTGACGAGCAGTACTTC	CASTLIQGGDEQYF	TRBV7-9	once	TRBD1	TRBJ2-7
TGTGCCAGCAGCCGCACCGGGACAAGCACAGATACGCAGTATTTT	CASSRTGTSTDTQYF	TRBV4-2	.	.	TRBJ2-3
TGTGCCAGTAGGCTTAGCGGGAGAAGCAATGAGCAGTTCTTC	CASRLSGRSNEQFF	TRBV19	.	TRBD2	TRBJ2-1
TGTGCCAGCAGTTACACCGGACAGGGAAGGGCGACTGAAGCTTTCTTT	CASSYTGQGRATEAFF	TRBV6-5	.	TRBD1	TRBJ1-1
TGTGCCAGCAGTAGAAACAGGGGGCTGAGTCAGCCCCAGCATTTT	CASSRNRGLSQPQHF	TRBV2	.	TRBD1	TRBJ1-5
TGTGCCAGTAGGGGACTAGCGGGTGTCAATGAGCAGTTCTTC	CASRGLAGVNEQFF	TRBV27	.	TRBD2	TRBJ2-1
TGTGCCAGCTCACCACCGTCCTCAGGCAGGGCGAACACTGAAGCTTTCTTT	CASSPPSSGRANTEAFF	TRBV18	.	.	TRBJ1-1
TGTGCCAGCAGCCTCGTCCCCGGGCAGTACTTC	CASSLVPGQYF	TRBV5-8	.	.	TRBJ2-7
TGCGCCAGCAGCTTTGGGGTACAAAGCGGGAGGTCGTACGAGCAGTACTTC	CASSFGVQSGRSYEQYF	TRBV5-1	.	TRBD2	TRBJ2-7
TGTGCCAGCTCATGGAGCCGAGTTGAGGCCGAGCAGTACTTC	CASSWSRVEAEQYF	TRBV18	.	.	TRBJ2-7
TGTTCCTCCTTCCCGGGACACGGGGAGGGGCAGCCCCAGCATTTT	CSSFPGHGEGQPQHF	TRBV6-5	.	.	TRBJ1-5
TGTGCCAGCAGCTTAAACGGGGCAGATACGCAGTATTTT	CASSLNGADTQYF	TRBV7-9	few	.	TRBJ2-3
TGTGCCAGCAGTGAATCCCACAGGTCCTACGAGCAGTACTTC	CASSESHRSYEQYF	TRBV25-1	once	.	TRBJ2-7
TGTGCCAGCAGCGAGGGGGTCTCTGGAAACACCATATATTTT	CASSEGVSGNTIYF	TRBV6-1	.	.	TRBJ1-3
TGTGCCAGCTCACCACTCGCGGGGGGGCGCAATGAGCAGTTCTTC	CASSPLAGGRNEQFF	TRBV18	.	TRBD2	TRBJ2-1
TGCAGCGTCGGCGGGTCGACGACCTGGGTGAATGAGCAGTTCTTC	CSVGGSTTWVNEQFF	TRBV29-1	.	.	TRBJ2-1
TGTGCCAGCAGTTTACCCGGGACTTCCTACAATGAGCAGTTCTTC	CASSLPGTSYNEQFF	TRBV28	.	.	TRBJ2-1
TGTGCCAGTCAGACGACAAACCTTAATGAAAAACTGTTTTTT	CASQTTNLNEKLFF	TRBV19	.	.	TRBJ1-4
TGTGCCAGCTCCACAGGGGGCCGCTACGAGCAGTACTTC	CASSTGGRYEQYF	TRBV18	.	TRBD1	TRBJ2-7
TGTGCCAGCAGTCTTTCGGCAGGGGAATTAGATACGCAGTATTTT	CASSLSAGELDTQYF	TRBV6-6	.	.	TRBJ2-3
TGCGCCAGCAGCTCGATATCGGGGAGCGGGAAGGCCGGGGAGCTGTTTTTT	CASSSISGSGKAGELFF	TRBV5-1	few	TRBD2	TRBJ2-2
TGTGCTAGTGGTCCCGGACTAGCGCGGATTGCCTACGAGCAGTACTTC	CASGPGLARIAYEQYF	TRBV12-5	.	TRBD2	TRBJ2-7
TGCGCCAGCAGTCAATCGAGTGTTATTAGCGGGCCCGAGCAGTACTTC	CASSQSSVISGPEQYF	TRBV23-1	once	TRBD2	TRBJ2-7
TGTGCCAGCAGCCAAGTAACTAGCGGGGCAGGAGATACGCAGTATTTT	CASSQVTSGAGDTQYF	TRBV4-2	.	TRBD2	TRBJ2-3
TGTGCCAGCAGCTCTTTAGCGGGGAGCACAGATACGCAGTATTTT	CASSSLAGSTDTQYF	TRBV11-2	.	TRBD2	TRBJ2-3
TGTGCCTGGATTGGACGGGGGGGTTTAGATACGCAGTATTTT	CAWIGRGGLDTQYF	TRBV30	.	TRBD2	TRBJ2-3
TGCGCCAGCAGCCCGACAGGGGGCGCCGAGCAGTACTTC	CASSPTGGAEQYF	TRBV5-1	.	TRBD1	TRBJ2-7
TGCGCCAGCAGCAGAGGAAACACCATATATTTT	CASSRGNTIYF	TRBV10-2	.	.	TRBJ1-3
TGTTCCAGCAGCTTCGGAGCGGGAGTAAGGGAGCAGTACTTC	CSSSFGAGVREQYF	TRBV7-9	.	TRBD2	TRBJ2-7
TGTGCCAGCAGCTTTGCTAGCGGCTACACAGATACGCAGTATTTT	CASSFASGYTDTQYF	TRBV5-6	.	TRBD2	TRBJ2-3
TGTGCCAGCAGCTTGGGAGTAGGGACAGGGGCCTACGAGCAGTACTTC	CASSLGVGTGAYEQYF	TRBV5-5	.	TRBD1	TRBJ2-7
TGCGCCAGCAGCCCGGGACTCCAGCTCGGTCCCGGGGAGCTGTTTTTT	CASSPGLQLGPGELFF	TRBV5-1	.	.	TRBJ2-2
TGCGCCAGCAGCCAAGCTGTAGGCGGGGGCCAAGAGACCCAGTACTTC	CASSQAVGGGQETQYF	TRBV4-3	.	TRBD2	TRBJ2-5
TGTGCCAGCAGGGAAGTGGCTAGCGGGAGTGGTACGCAGTATTTT	CASREVASGSGTQYF	TRBV6-1	.	TRBD2	TRBJ2-3
TGCGCCAGCAGCCAACTGACTAGCGGGAGGGTTATGGGGTCCACAGATACGCAGTATTTT	CASSQLTSGRVMGSTDTQYF	TRBV4-3	.	TRBD2	TRBJ2-3
TGTGCCAGTAGTGAAGGGGTTAATCAGCCCCAGCATTTT	CASSEGVNQPQHF	TRBV19	once	.	TRBJ1-5
TGTGCCAGCAGCCCGGTAACAGGATACACCATATATTTT	CASSPVTGYTIYF	TRBV28	.	.	TRBJ1-3
TGCAGCGCCCTCCAGGGGCCGGGGGAGACCCAGTACTTC	CSALQGPGETQYF	TRBV29-1	.	.	TRBJ2-5
TGTGCCAGCTCACCCGGCGCAGCACTCAGGGACACTGAAGCTTTCTTT	CASSPGAALRDTEAFF	TRBV18	few	.	TRBJ1-1
TGCAGCGTTGTGAGGGCAGGACCAAGGATCTCCTACGAGCAGTACTTC	CSVVRAGPRISYEQYF	TRBV29-1	.	.	TRBJ2-7
TGTGCCAGCATCTCGGGGGTTTCCAGCACAGATACGCAGTATTTT	CASISGVSSTDTQYF	TRBV2	.	.	TRBJ2-3